This TCR beta chain was identified during a study of blood T cell dynamics during melanoma immunotherapy. Study-wide context: First-line therapy was either pembrolizumab or nivolumab with ipilimumab for metastatic melanoma.

The time point: pre-treatment baseline. Measured with immunoSEQ multiplex PCR; TCRdb has only the in-frame clones, and not every one. The data show about 11,000 clones, 80% to 90% seen once. This CDR3 region has 14 residues. CDR1 and CDR2 from the germline V gene are SEHNR and FQNEAQ (reference sequence). The ends were cut back, 7 bases at V and 1 base at J, with 13 bases in the middle. The receptor's source is a human donor with melanoma. The rearrangement links TRBV7-9 to TRBJ1-1, with D possibly matching TRBD1 (5 bases). Specimen: blood, collected from a patient treated with checkpoint blockade. The CDR3 protein is CASIPTGGNTEAFF. CDR3 bases: TGTGCCAGCATCCCGACGGGGGGGAACACTGAAGCTTTCTTT. The full variable domain, in which reference TRBV7-9 and TRBJ1-1 provide the parts outside the CDR3, is DTGVSQNPRHKITKRGQNVTFRCDPISEHNRLYWYRQTLGQGPEFLTYFQNEAQLEKSRLLSDRFSAERPKGSFSTLEIQRTEQGDSAMYLCASIPTGGNTEAFFGQGTRLTVV.